This T cell receptor beta chain is drawn from a study of OX40 agonist ivuxolimab in advanced cancers. Study-level background: Enrolled patients in dose escalation had cancers that were hepatocellular carcinoma, melanoma, renal cell or head and neck cancer.

CDR1 is MDHEN, CDR2 SYDVKM, per germline. The CDR3 extends over 13 amino acids. The J segment lost 6 bases and the V segment lost 8 bases, leaving 9 bases of the junction unmatched. Study-wide findings and caveats: Undetermined was the antigen specificity of the expanded peripheral T cells. Dose levels from 0.1 to 3.0 mg/kg saw CD4+ and CD8+ blood T cells expand clonally by week 6.

The table came from immunoSEQ multiplex PCR; TCRdb's copy has only in-frame clones and leaves some out. The sample consists of some 13,000 clones, under 95% of them appearing once. Comments on this clone: What it binds is not known.

The starting material was CD4+ or CD8+ T cells sorted from blood, obtained in a trial of the OX40 agonist ivuxolimab. This chain joins TRBV28 and TRBJ2-7, with 8 bases matching TRBD1. This clonotype originated in an adult with an advanced solid tumor such as melanoma, head and neck, liver or kidney cancer. The CDR3 sequence: CASGKQGAREQYF. Here the CDR3 DNA reads TGTGCCAGCGGAAAGCAGGGGGCGCGCGAGCAGTACTTC.